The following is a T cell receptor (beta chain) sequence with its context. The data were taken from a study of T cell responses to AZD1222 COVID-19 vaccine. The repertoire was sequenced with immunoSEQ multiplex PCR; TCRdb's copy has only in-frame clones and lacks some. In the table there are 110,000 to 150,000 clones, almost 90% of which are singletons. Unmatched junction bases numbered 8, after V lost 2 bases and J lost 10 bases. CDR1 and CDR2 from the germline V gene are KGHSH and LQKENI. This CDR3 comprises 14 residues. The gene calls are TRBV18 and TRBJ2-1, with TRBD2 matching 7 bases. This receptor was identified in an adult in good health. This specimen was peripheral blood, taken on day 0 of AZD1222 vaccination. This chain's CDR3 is CASSPTAGDAEQFF. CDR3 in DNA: TGTGCCAGCTCACCAACGGCGGGAGATGCCGAGCAGTTCTTC.